The text below deals with one TCR beta chain. The data were obtained in a study of shared clonotypes between healthy human individuals. Some clones are missing from TCRdb's copy, which holds only in-frame ones; the method was immunoSEQ multiplex PCR. Of about 530,000 clones listed, 95% to 97% are singletons. Sequenced material: naive CD4+ T cells sorted from blood. The subset was: CD45RA+ positively selected. The receptor's source is a young woman in good health.

The CDR3 DNA follows: TGTGCCAGCAGCTTAGTGGGGGCTAGCGGGTCCTACGAGCAGTACTTC. Translation gives CASSLVGASGSYEQYF. The chain combines TRBV7-9 with TRBJ2-7; 8 nucleotides line up with TRBD2. This CDR3 spans 16 amino acids. J gave up 1 base and V 1 base, and 6 bases lay outside the gene matches. From germline, CDR1 is SEHNR and CDR2 FQNEAQ (reference sequence).